There are a few counts of the clone carrying this T cell receptor beta chain. In the same sample, other DNA sequences code for this CDR3. The CDR3 contains 15 residues. Germline assignment: CDR1 SGHRS and CDR2 YFSETQ. V lost 4 bases and J 2 bases, leaving 10 bases between the germline ends. These data are taken from a study of blood T cell repertoires in COVID-19. Across the study: Sample material is recorded as cDNA or gDNA derived from T cells, B-cell-depleted T cells, or PBMCs.

Authors' data handling: Reference gene primer amplification gave nucleated cell count estimates. Sequenced by immunoSEQ multiplex PCR; TCRdb stores in-frame clones only, minus some. That table supplies the V and J calls and clone size; D and trimming were determined from the DNA. This table holds 120,000 to 150,000 clones, around 89% found once. Sequenced: PBMCs or T cells enriched from blood (not recorded which). This receptor was taken from a woman younger than 45 with acute COVID-19. The chain has TRBV5-1 and TRBJ2-6; D perhaps matches TRBD1 (5 bases). The CDR3 loop reads CASSIQGTGANVLTF. The CDR3 coding sequence is TGCGCCAGCAGCATCCAGGGCACTGGGGCCAACGTCCTGACTTTC.